A single TCR beta chain is shown here with its context. Its target is not known. A junction boundary mismatches the germline segment, possibly from a read error. The sample is drawn from a study of identical twins. The CDR3 consists of 14 residues. Germline lookup yields CDR1 MNHEY and CDR2 SMNVEV (reference sequence). TCRdb itself ran the 5' RACE reads through MiXCR, one entry per CDR3 protein. The repertoire has about 290,000 distinct CDR3 sequences, more than 8% of them found once; the top ten carry about 7.1%. Study results and caveats: Model-predicted out-of-frame TCR alpha sharing fell below observed values in monozygotic twins.

The sample was also reused in another study, on yellow fever vaccine responses in identical twins.

The chain has TRBV27 and TRBJ2-7, with 11 bases identical to TRBD2. Sequencing input: CD8+ T cells sorted from blood. The sequence came from a woman under 30 in good health. CDR3 protein: CASSPRTSGYELYF. The CDR3 nucleotides read TGTGCCAGCAGCCCGAGGACTAGCGGGTACGAGCTGTACTTC.